A selection of T cell receptor beta chains follows, all from one sample in a study of shared clonotypes between healthy human individuals. TCRdb keeps only in-frame clones here, not all; method: immunoSEQ multiplex PCR. Counted here are about 1 million clones, under 80% occurring once; the ten biggest clones make up approximately 1.5%. Sequencing was performed on memory CD4+ T cells sorted from blood. These TCRs come from a man between 18 and 29 years old in good health. Both conserved end residues are part of each CDR3.

>16|TRBJ2-1|TRBV19
CASSTRTSGTLDEQFF
>16|TRBJ1-5|TRBV19
CASSIMAGGNNQPQHF
>16|TRBJ2-3|TRBV5-1
CASSPGTSGDTDTQYF
>17|TRBJ2-3|TRBV7-6
CASSFQSGAGGGETQYF
>17|TRBJ2-2|TRBV4-3
CASSQDPGASNTGELFF
>15|TRBJ2-2|TRBV9
CASSPNSAVSGELFF
>14|TRBJ1-6|TRBV5-1
CASSLGTSNSPLHF
>19|TRBJ2-1|TRBV7-9
CASSPPTGTSGGARNEQFF
>14|TRBJ1-1|TRBV11-2
CASSRRGGNTEAFF
>15|TRBJ2-3|TRBV2
CASSSRDSGTDTQYF
>13|TRBJ2-7|TRBV5-1
CASSWGQGYEQYF
>14|TRBJ1-1|TRBV28
CASSLKWANTEAFF
>15|TRBJ2-7|TRBV6-5
CASSYGGQGSYEQYF
>14|TRBJ1-2|TRBV18
CASSPVGGEDTYTF
>15|TRBJ2-3|TRBV28
CASSRPGLALDTQYF
>15|TRBJ2-5|TRBV19
CASSKTSGGQETQYF
>18|TRBJ2-3|TRBV27
CASSFNSGRTTSHSTQYF
>15|TRBJ2-5|TRBV10-3
CAIRDSGGAGETQYF
>17|TRBJ2-6|TRBV2
CASSRGQGDPGANVLTF
>13|TRBJ2-3|TRBV2
CASSLTVTDTQYF
>13|TRBJ2-1|TRBV5-1
CASQTGGGNEQFF
>14|TRBJ1-4|TRBV19
CASTEGGSNEKLFF
>17|TRBJ2-2|TRBV5-8
CASRRDRGPMNTGELFF
>14|TRBJ1-4|TRBV7-9
CASSLVQGNEKLFF
>15|TRBJ2-6|TRBV15
CATSRGSSGANVLTF
>14|TRBJ1-1|TRBV5-4
CASSLKGANMEAFF
>14|TRBJ2-3|TRBV5-1
CASSWDYYTDTQYF
>13|TRBJ1-4|TRBV15
CATSRGVDEKLFF
>15|TRBJ2-5|TRBV11-2
CASSLGVLDEETQYF
>15|TRBJ2-5|TRBV7-2
CASSLEHRGQETQYF
>13|TRBJ1-1|TRBV5-1
CASRVQPNTEAFF
>14|TRBJ1-2|TRBV28
CASIPRGTGGKNTF
>16|TRBJ2-2|TRBV7-2
CASSLATSGISGELFF
>17|TRBJ2-5|TRBV11-2
CASSPDGLAGFQETQYF
>15|TRBJ2-4|TRBV30
CAWQLGGGAKNIQYF
>17|TRBJ2-2|TRBV15
CATSRETGGWSTGELFF
>12|TRBJ2-1|TRBV7-8
CASSKDGVKQFF
>18|TRBJ1-2|TRBV18
CASSPAEVGGSSNYGYTF
>16|TRBJ1-3|TRBV28
CASSLTGGKSGNTIYF
>12|TRBJ2-5|TRBV28
CASSSSPKTQYF
>14|TRBJ1-5|TRBV28
CASKSGNSNQPQHF
>15|TRBJ1-3|TRBV7-6
CASSPAATAGNTIYF
>16|TRBJ2-3|TRBV5-4
CASSLSGRGEKDTQYF
>15|TRBJ2-2|TRBV5-1
CASRPGLVSTGELFF
>15|TRBJ1-2|TRBV5-1
CASSLGTGTNYGYTF
>15|TRBJ1-4|TRBV10-3
CATSDGTGFSEKLFF
>16|TRBJ1-3|TRBV7-2
CASSERGSGSGNTIYF
>14|TRBJ1-2|TRBV6-1
CASSELGGAKGYTF
>14|TRBJ2-7|TRBV18
CASSPPGQVSEQYF